One and the same sample provided the 20 T cell receptor beta chains below, sequenced in a study of identical twins' blood T cells. A single record per CDR3 protein comes from TCRdb applying MiXCR to the 5' RACE reads. The profile covers 350,000 to 400,000 distinct CDR3 sequences, with about 28% appearing a single time and approximately 6.6% taken by the ten largest. Material: PBMCs. These receptor sequences come from a woman aged 18-49 years in good health.

This chain links TRBV28 with TRBJ2-3, with a possible D match to TRBD1 (6 bases). This CDR3 contains 17 residues. V was clipped by 6 bases and J by 6 bases, with 25 bases between them. CDR1 MDHEN and CDR2 SYDVKM come from the germline V gene. As DNA, the CDR3 is TGTGCCAGCAGCCCCCGTCGGGACACAATCCCCTCCGATACGCAGTATTTT. Amino acid sequence: CASSPRRDTIPSDTQYF. The full variable domain, rest sourced from reference TRBV28 and TRBJ2-3, is DVKVTQSSRYLVKRTGEKVFLECVQDMDHENMFWYRQDPGLGLRLIYFSYDVKMKEKGDIPEGYSVSREKKERFSLILESASTNQTSMYLCASSPRRDTIPSDTQYFGPGTRLTVL.

This chain uses TRBV11-2 with TRBJ2-1; D gene ambiguous. The CDR3 covers 11 residues. Germline V lookup: CDR1 SGHAT, CDR2 FQNNGV. Trimming left V 10 bases short and J 7 bases short, with 11 bases between. The DNA of the CDR3 is TGTGCCATATTGTATGCAAATGAGCAGTTCTTC. This translates into CAILYANEQFF. Together with reference TRBV11-2 and TRBJ2-1, the CDR3 gives the full variable domain: EAGVAQSPRYKIIEKRQSVAFWCNPISGHATLYWYQQILGQGPKLLIQFQNNGVVDDSQLPKDRFSAERLKGVDSTLKIQPAKLEDSAVYLCAILYANEQFFGPGTRLTVL.

This chain links TRBV7-9 with TRBJ2-5; TRBD2 is a possible D gene (5 bases). Per germline, CDR1 SEHNR and CDR2 FQNEAQ (reference sequence). CDR3 length: 14 amino acids. The germline V and J ends were trimmed by 2 bases and 4 bases, with 11 bases remaining between them. In DNA form, the CDR3 reads TGTGCCAGCAGCTTATATGCTAGCCCAGAGACCCAGTACTTC. This gives the protein CASSLYASPETQYF.

This chain links TRBV2 with TRBJ2-3; D is unresolved. V was clipped by 4 bases and J by 8 bases, with 13 bases between them. This CDR3 is 13 amino acids long. Per the germline V gene, CDR1 is SNHLY and CDR2 is FYNNEI. The CDR3 coding sequence is TGTGCCAGCAGTGCCTTGGGTGTCGGTACGCAGTATTTT. It is translated as CASSALGVGTQYF.

The chain combines TRBV6-2 or TRBV6-3 with TRBJ1-5; TRBD1 is a possible D gene (5 bases). CDR1 is MNHEY, CDR2 SVGEGT, per germline. With 4 bases removed from V and 5 bases from J, the gap between germline ends came to 12 bases. This CDR3 contains 14 residues. The DNA of the CDR3 is TGTGCCAGCAGTTTCCGGACATCCGATCAGCCCCAGCATTTT. It specifies CASSFRTSDQPQHF.

The chain combines TRBV6-1 with TRBJ2-7; D not certain. V was cut by 4 bases and J by 3 bases, with 7 bases left in between. CDR1 and CDR2 from the germline V gene are MNHNS and SASEGT. The CDR3 consists of 12 residues. As DNA, the CDR3 is TGTGCCAGCAGTGGCTGGGGCTACGAGCAGTACTTC. It translates to CASSGWGYEQYF.

In this sample, this clonotype turned up a few times. The rearrangement joins TRBV6-1 to TRBJ1-6, with TRBD1 as a possible D gene (6 bases). The CDR3 has 16 amino acids. V was clipped by 5 bases and J by 6 bases, with 17 bases between them. In germline, CDR1 is MNHNS, CDR2 SASEGT. CDR3 in amino acids: CASSTPSGGINSPLHF. The CDR3 region has the DNA TGTGCCAGCAGTACTCCCTCCGGGGGCATTAATTCACCCCTCCACTTT.

This sequence joins TRBV21-1 and TRBJ1-5; the table names TRBD1, a call not compared with the DNA. TRBV21-1 is a known pseudogene. The CDR3 is 14 residues long. In nucleotides, the CDR3 is TGTGCCAGCGGGCGGTTAGAGGGCAGTCAGCCCCAGCATTTT. Translating it yields CASGRLEGSQPQHF.

Comments on this clonotype: This could be a read error, since a much larger clone is one nucleotide away. The rearrangement joins TRBV25-1 to TRBJ2-2, with D uncertain. CDR1 is MGHDK, CDR2 SYGVNS, per germline. V lost 8 bases to trimming and J lost 8 bases, with 12 bases between them. The CDR3 spans 12 residues. CDR3 residues: CASLNSGGELFF. In nucleotides, the CDR3 is TGTGCCAGCCTCAACAGTGGAGGGGAGCTGTTTTTT.

The chain has TRBV5-1 and TRBJ1-1; possibly TRBD1 for D (5 bases). The CDR3 loop spans 16 amino acids. Germline V gene data show CDR1 as SGHRS and CDR2 as YFSETQ. Trimming removed 0 bases from V and 0 bases from J, with 12 bases in between. The CDR3 loop is CASSLGTGRMNTEAFF. Here the CDR3 DNA reads TGCGCCAGCAGCTTGGGAACGGGACGGATGAACACTGAAGCTTTCTTT. Using reference TRBV5-1 and TRBJ1-1 for the parts outside the CDR3, the full variable domain is KAGVTQTPRYLIKTRGQQVTLSCSPISGHRSVSWYQQTPGQGLQFLFEYFSETQRNKGNFPGRFSGRQFSNSRSEMNVSTLELGDSALYLCASSLGTGRMNTEAFFGQGTRLTVV.

V gene TRBV29-1 combines with J gene TRBJ2-7; 9 nucleotides agree with TRBD1. The CDR3 runs to 13 residues. V lost 4 bases to trimming and J lost 6 bases; unmatched junction nucleotides: 7. Germline values: CDR1 SQVTM, CDR2 ANQGSEA. The CDR3 bases are TGCAGCGTTGGAGGGACAGGGTACAGCGAGCAGTACTTC. Its translation: CSVGGTGYSEQYF.

This clonotype has more than one count but fewer than ten. The chain is built from TRBV29-1 and TRBJ1-2; D gene uncertain. V was pared by 6 bases and J by 3 bases, with 8 bases between. The CDR3 loop spans 11 amino acids. CDR1 SQVTM and CDR2 ANQGSEA come from the germline V gene. The DNA for the CDR3 is TGCAGCGTCCCCGGGTACTATGGCTACACCTTC. Protein product: CSVPGYYGYTF.

The chain employs TRBV18 and TRBJ1-1; D uncertain. CDR1 and CDR2 from the germline V gene are KGHSH and LQKENI. V was cut by 3 bases and J by 0 bases, with 14 bases left in between. The CDR3 loop spans 16 amino acids. CDR3 sequence reads: CASSPKNGRLNTEAFF. DNA of the CDR3: TGTGCCAGCTCACCTAAAAACGGCAGATTGAACACTGAAGCTTTCTTT.

This clonotype turned up a few times. The chain is built from TRBV29-1 and TRBJ1-2, with D possibly being TRBD1 (5 bases). The CDR3 extends over 11 amino acids. V lost 7 bases and J 8 bases, leaving 14 bases between the germline ends. Germline V CDR1 and CDR2: SQVTM, ANQGSEA. The CDR3: CSAHGAGGYTF. In DNA form, the CDR3 reads TGCAGCGCCCATGGGGCGGGGGGCTACACCTTC. Using reference TRBV29-1 and TRBJ1-2 for the parts outside the CDR3, the full variable domain is SAVISQKPSRDICQRGTSLTIQCQVDSQVTMMFWYRQQPGQSLTLIATANQGSEATYESGFVIDKFPISRPNLTFSTLTVSNMSPEDSSIYLCSAHGAGGYTFGSGTRLTVV.

The gene calls are TRBV7-8 and TRBJ1-4; D not certain. V lost 5 bases to trimming and J lost 5 bases, with 12 bases between them. Per germline, CDR1 SGHVS and CDR2 FQNEAQ. The CDR3 runs 14 residues. DNA of the CDR3: TGTGCCAGCAGCCCGAGACACGTAAATGAAAAACTGTTTTTT. Protein: CASSPRHVNEKLFF.

This clonotype showed up just a few times. The genes are TRBV6-1 and TRBJ2-3, with D possibly called TRBD1 or TRBD2 (6 bases each). Germline V gene data show CDR1 as MNHNS and CDR2 as SASEGT. The V end lost 4 bases, the J end lost 7 bases, and 15 bases lay between the germline ends. CDR3 length: 14 residues. The CDR3 sequence is CASSGLGGGNTQYF. In nucleotides, the CDR3 is TGTGCCAGCAGTGGTCTAGGAGGGGGAAATACGCAGTATTTT.

In nucleotides, the CDR3 is TGTGCCAGCAGCTTAGGACGGCCTAAAGAAGCTTTCTTT. Translating it yields CASSLGRPKEAFF. J is TRBJ1-1 and V is TRBV7-9; no reliable D call. Germline CDR1 and CDR2: SEHNR and FQNEAQ (reference sequence). Trimming removed 1 base at V and 8 bases at J, with 11 bases between. The CDR3 is made up of 13 amino acids.

The chain combines TRBV5-1 with TRBJ1-1; tentatively, D is TRBD1 (5 bases). V was cut by 6 bases and J by 4 bases, with 16 bases left in between. This CDR3 has 14 residues. Germline lookup yields CDR1 SGHRS and CDR2 YFSETQ. CDR3 residues: CASTLGGAGTEAFF. The CDR3 DNA reads TGCGCCAGCACCCTGGGGGGTGCGGGCACTGAAGCTTTCTTT. The full variable domain, in which reference TRBV5-1 and TRBJ1-1 provide the parts outside the CDR3, is KAGVTQTPRYLIKTRGQQVTLSCSPISGHRSVSWYQQTPGQGLQFLFEYFSETQRNKGNFPGRFSGRQFSNSRSEMNVSTLELGDSALYLCASTLGGAGTEAFFGQGTRLTVV.

This clonotype was seen more than once but under ten times. The J gene is TRBJ1-2, the V gene TRBV29-1; a weak D match, TRBD1 (5 bases). Germline assignment: CDR1 SQVTM and CDR2 ANQGSEA. The V and J ends lost 5 bases and 5 bases respectively, with 18 bases between them. This CDR3 contains 14 residues. CDR3 nucleotide sequence: TGCAGCGTTTCCGGTGTCGACAGCCCATATGGCTACACCTTC. Translating gives CSVSGVDSPYGYTF.

The sample holds a few counts of this clonotype. The chain recombines TRBV29-1 with TRBJ2-1, with unresolved D. Germline V gene data show CDR1 as SQVTM and CDR2 as ANQGSEA. The CDR3 length is 9 residues. The ends were cut back, 6 bases at V and 10 bases at J, with 7 bases in the middle. The CDR3 region is CSVGREQFF. In DNA, the CDR3 is TGCAGCGTAGGTCGGGAGCAGTTCTTC.